The 16 T cell receptor beta chains listed next were all sequenced from one sample in a study of shared clonotypes between healthy human individuals. The assay was immunoSEQ multiplex PCR, and TCRdb's table has in-frame clones only and misses some. The sample holds approximately 1.4 million clones, around 98% seen once. Sample: naive CD4+ T cells sorted from blood. The sample's subset: CD45RA+ positively selected. The receptor source for this set is a man younger than 45 in good health.

Details on this clone: Other DNA variants within this sample encode the same CDR3. The chain carries TRBV15 and TRBJ1-1, with 7 bases lining up with TRBD1. The CDR3 extends over 14 amino acids. After removal of 3 bases from V and 4 bases from J, the junction contained 5 bases not matched to a gene. Germline V gives CDR1 LNHNV, CDR2 YYDKDF (reference sequence). CDR3 sequence reads: CATSRPTGVTEAFF. The CDR3 bases are TGTGCCACCAGCAGGCCTACAGGGGTCACTGAAGCTTTCTTT.

This clone occurred once. The V and J genes are TRBV7-2 and TRBJ1-2, with no clear D. Germline V gene lookup returns CDR1 SGHTA and CDR2 FQGNSA. V was trimmed by 1 base and J by 3 bases, leaving 9 bases between them. The CDR3 sequence is 14 residues long. CDR3 DNA: TGTGCCAGCAGCTTAGTTCCGGACTACTATGGCTACACCTTC. This codes for CASSLVPDYYGYTF.

The rearrangement uses TRBV9 and TRBJ2-3; D is ambiguous. Trimming removed 4 bases from V and 4 bases from J, with 31 bases in between. From germline, CDR1 is SGDLS and CDR2 YYNGEE. The CDR3 runs 20 residues. CDR3 sequence reads: CASSSRSLNTLIGQPDTQYF. CDR3 sequence (DNA): TGTGCCAGCAGCTCCCGCAGCCTTAACACACTTATCGGCCAGCCAGATACGCAGTATTTT.

This chain links TRBV2 with TRBJ2-2, with a possible D match to TRBD1 (6 bases). CDR1 and CDR2 (germline): SNHLY, FYNNEI. Trimming left V 2 bases short and J 4 bases short, with 14 bases between. The CDR3 extends over 16 amino acids. The CDR3, as DNA: TGTGCCAGCAGTGAATTGGGGGCGTGGAGCACCGGGGAGCTGTTTTTT. Translating gives CASSELGAWSTGELFF.

This clone has just one count. This chain uses TRBV5-6 with TRBJ2-7, with 9 bases lining up with TRBD1. Per the germline V gene, CDR1 is SGHDT and CDR2 is YYEEEE. The CDR3 extends over 15 amino acids. After removal of 4 bases from V and 3 bases from J, the junction contained 8 bases not matched to a gene. CDR3: CASSLQGQGNYEQYF. The CDR3 DNA is TGTGCCAGCAGCCTTCAGGGACAGGGAAACTACGAGCAGTACTTC.

This chain links TRBV6-6 with TRBJ2-7, with D possibly being TRBD2 (6 bases). CDR3 length equals 14 residues. V lost 2 bases to trimming and J lost 5 bases, with 13 bases between them. The germline gives CDR1 MNHNY, CDR2 SVGAGI (reference sequence). The chain's CDR3 is CASSYRVAADEQYF. DNA of the CDR3: TGTGCCAGCAGTTACAGGGTAGCGGCGGACGAGCAGTACTTC.

The chain is built from TRBV5-1 and TRBJ1-2; D unresolved. The CDR3 consists of 13 residues. CDR1 is SGHRS and CDR2 is YFSETQ in the germline V gene. Trimming pared 5 bases from V and 6 bases from J, leaving 14 bases between. The CDR3 bases are TGCGCCAGCAGTCGGGGTGACCAGGATGGCTACACCTTC. It is translated as CASSRGDQDGYTF.

There are a few counts of this clone. The chain is built from TRBV6-5 and TRBJ2-7; maybe TRBD2 (6 bases). Germline CDR1 is MNHEY and CDR2 is SVGAGI. The CDR3 contains 14 residues. V lost 3 bases, J lost 3 bases, and 12 bases lay in between. CDR3 amino acids: CASSYGGSGYEQYF. In DNA, the CDR3 is TGTGCCAGCAGTTATGGGGGTAGCGGCTACGAGCAGTACTTC.

The rearrangement uses TRBV5-1 and TRBJ2-1; the D call may be TRBD1 or TRBD2 (5 bases each). Between the trimmed V and J ends, which lost 5 bases and 0 bases, there was a span of 9 bases. The CDR3 has 14 residues. Germline CDR1 and CDR2: SGHRS and YFSETQ. Here the CDR3 reads CASSRDASYNEQFF. CDR3 bases: TGCGCCAGCAGTCGGGACGCCTCCTACAATGAGCAGTTCTTC.

The rearrangement links TRBV28 to TRBJ1-5, with a weak D call TRBD1 (5 bases). V lost 2 bases to trimming and J lost 7 bases, with 12 bases between them. Germline CDR1 MDHEN, CDR2 SYDVKM. This CDR3 contains 14 residues. Written as DNA, the CDR3 is TGTGCCAGCAGTTTAAGCAGGGTAAAACAGCCCCAGCATTTT. It specifies CASSLSRVKQPQHF.

The chain joins TRBV11-2 to TRBJ2-6, with D perhaps TRBD2 (6 bases). CDR3 length equals 20 residues. The ends were cut back, 0 bases at V and 0 bases at J, with 18 bases in the middle. CDR1 and CDR2 (germline): SGHAT, FQNNGV. CDR3 nucleotides: TGTGCCAGCAGCTTAGAGAAGTGGCGGGAATTGTACTCTGGGGCCAACGTCCTGACTTTC. Encoded protein: CASSLEKWRELYSGANVLTF.

J is TRBJ2-5 and V is TRBV6-5, with 8 bases matching TRBD1. The CDR3 runs to 15 residues. Germline V gene data show CDR1 as MNHEY and CDR2 as SVGAGI. The V and J ends lost 1 base and 3 bases, in that order; junction bases with no gene match: 4. The CDR3 coding sequence is TGTGCCAGCAGTTACTTCCGGACAGGGAAAGAGACCCAGTACTTC. The encoded protein is CASSYFRTGKETQYF.

The chain is built from TRBV9 and TRBJ2-1; weak D call: TRBD2 (5 bases). V shed 4 bases and J shed 9 bases, with 17 bases lying between them. CDR1 is SGDLS and CDR2 is YYNGEE in the germline V gene. The CDR3 runs 14 residues. Here the CDR3 reads CASSPRVANTEQFF. The CDR3, as DNA: TGTGCCAGCAGCCCCCGAGTAGCGAATACTGAGCAGTTCTTC. Together with reference TRBV9 and TRBJ2-1, the CDR3 gives the full variable domain: DSGVTQTPKHLITATGQRVTLRCSPRSGDLSVYWYQQSLDQGLQFLIQYYNGEERAKGNILERFSAQQFPDLHSELNLSSLELGDSALYFCASSPRVANTEQFFGPGTRLTVL.

J is TRBJ1-2 and V is TRBV5-6, with no clear D. CDR1 SGHDT and CDR2 YYEEEE come from the germline V gene. V was cut by 3 bases and J by 1 base, with 16 bases left in between. This CDR3 has 16 amino acids. CDR3 region: CASSSSLRLVNYGYTF. CDR3 bases: TGTGCCAGCAGCTCCAGCCTCCGCCTCGTTAACTATGGCTACACCTTC.

This clone has only one observation. The DNA of the CDR3 is TGTGCCAGCAGCCTACACCAAGGACTAGCGGCCTACAATGAGCAGTTCTTC. Its translation: CASSLHQGLAAYNEQFF. The gene calls are TRBV14 and TRBJ2-1; 10 bases agree with TRBD2. Losses at the gene ends were 4 bases for V and 2 bases for J; bases not matched to a gene: 8. The V gene's germline CDR1 is SGHDN and CDR2 FVKESK. CDR3 size: 17 residues. Combining the CDR3 with reference TRBV14 and TRBJ2-1 gives the whole variable domain EAGVTQFPSHSVIEKGQTVTLRCDPISGHDNLYWYRRVMGKEIKFLLHFVKESKQDESGMPNNRFLAERTGGTYSTLKVQPAELEDSGVYFCASSLHQGLAAYNEQFFGPGTRLTVL.

The gene calls are TRBV6-1 and TRBJ2-1, with D possibly being TRBD2 (5 bases). In germline, CDR1 is MNHNS, CDR2 SASEGT. This CDR3 region has 12 residues. The germline V and J ends were trimmed by 5 bases and 7 bases, with 9 bases remaining between them. The CDR3: CASSSGFNEQFF. The CDR3 DNA sequence: TGTGCCAGCAGTTCGGGGTTTAATGAGCAGTTCTTC.